These T cell receptor beta chains were read from a single sample in a study of T cell changes during pregnancy in multiple sclerosis. Produced via immunoSEQ multiplex PCR; TCRdb's table is partial and in-frame only. The sample has about 32,000 clones; approximately 89% are singletons. The input for sequencing was CD8+ T cells from peripheral blood mononuclear cells, taken in the first trimester of pregnancy. Source of these receptors: a female donor with multiple sclerosis, enrolled in a pregnancy study. CDR3s include the opening cysteine and the closing phenylalanine or tryptophan. The D gene is left open where the match is weak. Not all rows give a size; the values are once, few, many and, for expanded clones, a class.

V gene	clone size	CDR3 length	J gene	D gene	CDR3 DNA	CDR3 protein
TRBV5-1	-	14	TRBJ2-1	TRBD2	TGCGCCAGCAGCTTGGTGCGGGAGAGGGTTGAGCAGTTCTTC	CASSLVRERVEQFF
TRBV27	-	14	TRBJ2-7	-	TGTGCCAGCAGTTTATTTGCGGGCTCCTACGAGCAGTACTTC	CASSLFAGSYEQYF
TRBV4-2	once	15	TRBJ2-7	TRBD1	TGTGCCAGCAGCGACGACATAGGGGGCATCTACGAGCAGTACTTC	CASSDDIGGIYEQYF
TRBV27	-	12	TRBJ2-1	-	TGTGCCAGCAGTTTAAGGGGTGGCGAGCAGTTCTTC	CASSLRGGEQFF
TRBV9	-	14	TRBJ2-5	-	TGTGCCAGCAGCGAGTGGGCAGGCCTTGAGACCCAGTACTTC	CASSEWAGLETQYF
TRBV28	-	17	TRBJ2-3	-	TGTGCCAGCACCTCTCCGGCTCACGAGTCCGGGACAGATACGCAGTATTTT	CASTSPAHESGTDTQYF
TRBV7-9	-	14	TRBJ1-1	TRBD1	TGTGCCAGCAGCTTAGGGACAGGGGTGACTGAAGCTTTCTTT	CASSLGTGVTEAFF
TRBV12-5	-	11	TRBJ2-3	-	TGTGCTAGTGGTCTCTCTAATACGCAGTATTTT	CASGLSNTQYF
TRBV4-1	-	18	TRBJ2-1	TRBD2	TGCGCCAGCAGCCAAGGACTAGCGGGAGGGGACTCCTACAATGAGCAGTTCTTC	CASSQGLAGGDSYNEQFF
TRBV9	once	13	TRBJ2-3	TRBD2	TGTGCCAGCAGCGGACCGGGAGGGCCCGCGCAGTATTTT	CASSGPGGPAQYF
TRBV28	once	14	TRBJ1-2	TRBD1	TGTGCCAGCAGTCTTATACAGGGGTTGTATGGCTACACCTTC	CASSLIQGLYGYTF
TRBV6-4	-	15	TRBJ2-5	TRBD2	TGTGCCAGCAGTGTAGTAGCGGGAGCAGGGGAGACCCAGTACTTC	CASSVVAGAGETQYF
TRBV21-1	-	15	TRBJ1-3	-	TGTGCCACGTGGGACAGGGCCATCTCTGGAAACACCATATATTTT	CATWDRAISGNTIYF
TRBV27	-	18	TRBJ2-1	TRBD1	TGTGCCAGCAGTTTTCCCGCCCGGACAGGGGGTACATACAATGAGCAGTTCTTC	CASSFPARTGGTYNEQFF
TRBV4-2	-	17	TRBJ2-6	-	TGTGCCAGCAGCCCCTCAACTACTAGCTCTGGGGCCAACGTCCTGACTTTC	CASSPSTTSSGANVLTF
TRBV2	-	14	TRBJ2-5	-	TGTGCCAGCAGTGAAGGAAGGGGCAGGGAGACCCAGTACTTC	CASSEGRGRETQYF
TRBV19	-	13	TRBJ2-7	-	TGTGCCAGTAGTATACAGGGGTCCTACGAGCAGTACTTC	CASSIQGSYEQYF
TRBV13	-	15	TRBJ1-2	-	TGTGCCAGCAGCTTACCAGGGGCGCAAATTTATGGCTACACCTTC	CASSLPGAQIYGYTF
TRBV6-4	many	18	TRBJ2-2	TRBD2	TGTGCCAGCAGTCCCGGGACTAGCGGGAGTTTTGCCACCGGGGAGCTGTTTTTT	CASSPGTSGSFATGELFF
TRBV4-3	-	14	TRBJ2-1	TRBD1	TGCGCCAGCAGCCTCGGGACAGGGGACAATGAGCAGTTCTTC	CASSLGTGDNEQFF
TRBV27	-	15	TRBJ2-1	TRBD2	TGTGCCAGCATCGCCGGGACTAGCGGAAACAATGAGCAGTTCTTC	CASIAGTSGNNEQFF
TRBV6-1	-	15	TRBJ1-5	-	TGTGCCAGCAGTGACCTGACAGGTCTAAATCAGCCCCAGCATTTT	CASSDLTGLNQPQHF
TRBV5-4	-	13	TRBJ1-2	-	TGTGCCAGCAGCTTGGACAGAGGGTATGGCTACACCTTC	CASSLDRGYGYTF
TRBV19	-	19	TRBJ2-1	-	TGTGCCAGTAGTATAGATCCGGAGGGCCTCCACACCCTATCCAATGAGCAGTTCTTC	CASSIDPEGLHTLSNEQFF
TRBV9	-	14	TRBJ2-1	-	TGTGCCAGCAGCGTGGCGGGGATTGGGAATGAGCAGTTCTTC	CASSVAGIGNEQFF
TRBV23-1	-	19	TRBJ1-5	TRBD1	TGCGCCAGCAGTCATACTCCGGGACAGGAGGTAGGGGTCAATCAGCCCCAGCATTTT	CASSHTPGQEVGVNQPQHF
TRBV7-9	-	15	TRBJ2-5	TRBD2	TGTGCCAGCAGCAAATCACTAGCGGGAGTAGAGACCCAGTACTTC	CASSKSLAGVETQYF
TRBV7-8	-	15	TRBJ2-4	-	TGTGCCAGCAGCTTAGGGCAGGGGGCCAAAAACATTCAGTACTTC	CASSLGQGAKNIQYF
TRBV5-4	once	14	TRBJ2-7	-	TGTGCCAGCAGCCTCGGGACTGGTCCCTACGAGCAGTACTTC	CASSLGTGPYEQYF
TRBV28	-	13	TRBJ1-4	-	TGTGCCAGCAGTTTGAGGGCGACGGAAAAACTGTTTTTT	CASSLRATEKLFF
TRBV5-1	-	16	TRBJ2-3	-	TGCGCCAGCAGCTTGGAATTCGGACAGCCCTCAGATACGCAGTATTTT	CASSLEFGQPSDTQYF
TRBV5-1	-	14	TRBJ2-7	-	TGCGCCAGCCGCCCACCAGGGGAATTTTACGAGCAGTACTTC	CASRPPGEFYEQYF
TRBV27	-	13	TRBJ2-7	TRBD1	TGTGCCAGCAGTTCCGACAGGGGCAACGAGCAGTACTTC	CASSSDRGNEQYF
TRBV5-5	-	11	TRBJ1-1	-	TGTGCCAGCAGCCTGGGGAGCGAAGCTTTCTTT	CASSLGSEAFF
TRBV30	-	14	TRBJ2-7	TRBD1	TGTGCCTGGAGCCCCCAGGGACAGAGCTACGAGCAGTACTTC	CAWSPQGQSYEQYF
TRBV29-1	once	11	TRBJ1-2	TRBD1	TGCAGCGAGGGACAGGGTTATGGCTACACCTTC	CSEGQGYGYTF
TRBV6-1	-	12	TRBJ1-5	-	TGTGCCAGCAGTGATTGGCACCAGCCCCAGCATTTT	CASSDWHQPQHF
TRBV6-4	-	14	TRBJ1-1	TRBD1	TGTGCCAGCAGGCCGGGACAGCTGAACACTGAAGCTTTCTTT	CASRPGQLNTEAFF
TRBV4-1	-	14	TRBJ1-4	-	TGCGCCAGCAGCCAAGATCGAAGGGGGAGAAAACTGTTTTTT	CASSQDRRGRKLFF
TRBV10-3	-	17	TRBJ1-4	-	TGTGTCATCAGCCAGGACAGCCCCGATAGTTTTAATGAAAAACTGTTTTTT	CVISQDSPDSFNEKLFF
TRBV28	-	14	TRBJ1-1	-	TGTGCCAGCAGTTTTCGCGCCAGGGACACTGAAGCTTTCTTT	CASSFRARDTEAFF
TRBV5-6	-	14	TRBJ1-2	-	TGTGCCAGCAGCTTTGGTCGGGGAGTCTATGGCTACACCTTC	CASSFGRGVYGYTF
TRBV29-1	-	15	TRBJ2-7	-	TGCAGCGTTGTTGGTGGTCGGGAGAGGATTTACGAGCAGTACTTC	CSVVGGRERIYEQYF
TRBV4-3	-	15	TRBJ2-7	TRBD2	TGCGCCAGCAGCCAAGGCGGGAGTAGGGCCTACGAGCAGTACTTC	CASSQGGSRAYEQYF
TRBV28	-	14	TRBJ1-5	-	TGTGCCAGCAGTTTATTACAGGACAATCAGCCCCAGCATTTT	CASSLLQDNQPQHF
TRBV7-9	-	16	TRBJ1-1	-	TGTGCCAGCAGCTCAACAGTGATGGGGGGTTTTAGTGAAGCTTTCTTT	CASSSTVMGGFSEAFF
TRBV10-1	-	13	TRBJ2-7	-	TGCGCCAGCAGTGCGAGGGAACGCACGGCGCAGTACTTC	CASSARERTAQYF
TRBV6-5	-	14	TRBJ2-3	TRBD2	TGTGCCAGCAGTAGCGGGAGTTGGCAAGGTACGCAGTATTTT	CASSSGSWQGTQYF
TRBV14	-	16	TRBJ2-3	TRBD1	TGTGCCAGCAGCCAAATAGGACAGGAGCTCACAGATACGCAGTATTTT	CASSQIGQELTDTQYF
TRBV28	-	14	TRBJ2-1	-	TGTGCCAGCAGTATGACAGGCGCCTACAATGAGCAGTTCTTC	CASSMTGAYNEQFF
TRBV9	-	16	TRBJ2-1	TRBD2	TGTGCCAGCAGCCCCTCACGCGGGAGCTCCTACAATGAGCAGTTCTTC	CASSPSRGSSYNEQFF
TRBV28	-	15	TRBJ2-7	TRBD2	TGTGCCAGCAGTTTCCCGGCTAGCGGCGTCTACGAGCAGTACTTC	CASSFPASGVYEQYF
TRBV19	-	15	TRBJ2-7	TRBD2	TGTGCCAGTAGTCACCGTAGCGGGAGGATGTACGAGCAGTACTTC	CASSHRSGRMYEQYF
TRBV28	-	16	TRBJ2-1	TRBD2	TGTGCCAGCAGTTTATCCGCGGGAGGGCCCTACAATGAGCAGTTCTTC	CASSLSAGGPYNEQFF